This T cell receptor beta chain was documented in a study of control samples from healthy donors and cancer patients. Sequenced by immunoSEQ multiplex PCR; TCRdb stores in-frame clones only, minus some. The data hold about 110,000 clones, with approximately 84% observed a single time. Germline V gene lookup returns CDR1 SGHNT and CDR2 YENEEA. The V end lost 9 bases, the J end lost 4 bases, and 12 bases lay between the germline ends. This CDR3 comprises 12 residues. The receptor was derived from a man aged 18-30 years in good health. This chain uses TRBV11-3 with TRBJ2-5, with D possibly called TRBD1 or TRBD2 (6 bases each). Sequenced sample: blood. CDR3 coding DNA: TGTGCCAGGGGCCGGGGGCCAGAGACCCAGTACTTC. It encodes CARGRGPETQYF.